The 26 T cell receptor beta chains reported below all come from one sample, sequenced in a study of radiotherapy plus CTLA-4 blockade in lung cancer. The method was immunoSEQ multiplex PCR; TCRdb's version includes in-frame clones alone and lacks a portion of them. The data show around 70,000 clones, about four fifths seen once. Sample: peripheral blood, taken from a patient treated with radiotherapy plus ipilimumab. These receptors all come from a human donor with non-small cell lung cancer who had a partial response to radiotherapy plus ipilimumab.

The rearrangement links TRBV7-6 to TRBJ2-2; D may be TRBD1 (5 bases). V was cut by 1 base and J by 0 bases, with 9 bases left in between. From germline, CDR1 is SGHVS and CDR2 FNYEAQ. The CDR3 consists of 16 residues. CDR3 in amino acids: CASSLGGGSNTGELFF. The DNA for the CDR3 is TGTGCCAGCAGCTTAGGGGGCGGATCGAACACCGGGGAGCTGTTTTTT.

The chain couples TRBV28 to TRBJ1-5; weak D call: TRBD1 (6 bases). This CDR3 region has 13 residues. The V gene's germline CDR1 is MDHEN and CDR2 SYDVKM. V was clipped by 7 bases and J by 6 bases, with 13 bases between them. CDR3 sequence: CASKKGGGQPQHF. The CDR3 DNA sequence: TGTGCCAGCAAAAAAGGGGGGGGTCAGCCCCAGCATTTT.

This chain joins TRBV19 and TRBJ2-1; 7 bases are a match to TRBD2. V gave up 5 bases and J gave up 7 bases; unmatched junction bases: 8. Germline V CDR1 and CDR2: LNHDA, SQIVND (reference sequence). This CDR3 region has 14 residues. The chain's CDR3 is CASSGGLVSNEQFF. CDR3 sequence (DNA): TGTGCCAGTAGTGGCGGACTAGTATCTAATGAGCAGTTCTTC.

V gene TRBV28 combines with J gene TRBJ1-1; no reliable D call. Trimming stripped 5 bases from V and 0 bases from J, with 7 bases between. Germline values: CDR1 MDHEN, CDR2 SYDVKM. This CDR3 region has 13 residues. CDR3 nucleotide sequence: TGTGCCAGCAGTAAACAGTTGAACACTGAAGCTTTCTTT. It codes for CASSKQLNTEAFF.

The CDR3 sequence is CASSRLAVNNEQFF. CDR3 sequence (DNA): TGTGCCAGCAGCCGACTAGCGGTCAACAATGAGCAGTTCTTC. This chain connects TRBV7-7 to TRBJ2-1, with TRBD2 matching over 9 bases. The germline V gene has CDR1 SSHAT and CDR2 FNYEAQ (reference sequence). The CDR3 has 14 residues. The V and J ends lost 5 bases and 5 bases, in that order; junction bases with no gene match: 4.

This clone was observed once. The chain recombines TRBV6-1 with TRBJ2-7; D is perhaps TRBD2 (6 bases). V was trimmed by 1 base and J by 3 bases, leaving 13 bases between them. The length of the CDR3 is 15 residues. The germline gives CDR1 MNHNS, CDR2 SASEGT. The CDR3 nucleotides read TGTGCCAGCAGTGAAGGGAGGGGCCTCCGCTACGAGCAGTACTTC. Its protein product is CASSEGRGLRYEQYF.

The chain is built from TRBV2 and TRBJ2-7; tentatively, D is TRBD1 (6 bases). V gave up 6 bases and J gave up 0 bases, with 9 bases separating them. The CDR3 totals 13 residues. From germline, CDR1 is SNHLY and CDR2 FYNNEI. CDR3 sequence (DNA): TGTGCCAGCAGGGCAGGGGCCTCCTACGAGCAGTACTTC. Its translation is CASRAGASYEQYF.

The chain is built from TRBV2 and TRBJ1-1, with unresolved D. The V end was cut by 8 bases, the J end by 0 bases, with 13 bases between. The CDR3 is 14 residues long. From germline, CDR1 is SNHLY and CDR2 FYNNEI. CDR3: CASSVLSVNTEAFF. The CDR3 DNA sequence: TGTGCCAGCTCAGTGTTGTCAGTGAACACTGAAGCTTTCTTT.

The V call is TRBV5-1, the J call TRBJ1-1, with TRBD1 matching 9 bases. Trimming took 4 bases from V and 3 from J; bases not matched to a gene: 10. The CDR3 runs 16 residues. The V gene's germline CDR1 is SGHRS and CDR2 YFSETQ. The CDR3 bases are TGCGCCAGCAGCCAGGGGGCGGGACAGGGAGACACTGAAGCTTTCTTT. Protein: CASSQGAGQGDTEAFF. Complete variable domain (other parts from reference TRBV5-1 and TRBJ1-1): KAGVTQTPRYLIKTRGQQVTLSCSPISGHRSVSWYQQTPGQGLQFLFEYFSETQRNKGNFPGRFSGRQFSNSRSEMNVSTLELGDSALYLCASSQGAGQGDTEAFFGQGTRLTVV.

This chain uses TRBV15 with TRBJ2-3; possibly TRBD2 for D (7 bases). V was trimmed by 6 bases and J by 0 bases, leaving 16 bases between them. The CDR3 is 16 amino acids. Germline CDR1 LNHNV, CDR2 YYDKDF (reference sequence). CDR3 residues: CATRGGAYDSTDTQYF. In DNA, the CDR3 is TGTGCCACCAGGGGGGGGGCCTACGACAGCACAGATACGCAGTATTTT.

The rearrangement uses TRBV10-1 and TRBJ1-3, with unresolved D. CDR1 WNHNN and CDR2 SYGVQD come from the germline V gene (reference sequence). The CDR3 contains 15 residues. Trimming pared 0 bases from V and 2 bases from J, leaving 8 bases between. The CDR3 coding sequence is TGCGCCAGCAGTGAGTCTAACGGTGCTGGAAACACCATATATTTT. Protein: CASSESNGAGNTIYF.

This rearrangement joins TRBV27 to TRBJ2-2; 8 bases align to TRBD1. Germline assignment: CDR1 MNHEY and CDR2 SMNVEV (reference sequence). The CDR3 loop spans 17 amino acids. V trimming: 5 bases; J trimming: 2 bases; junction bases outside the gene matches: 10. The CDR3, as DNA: TGTGCCAGCAGTCCCGATGCAGGGGGCCTAAACACCGGGGAGCTGTTTTTT. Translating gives CASSPDAGGLNTGELFF.

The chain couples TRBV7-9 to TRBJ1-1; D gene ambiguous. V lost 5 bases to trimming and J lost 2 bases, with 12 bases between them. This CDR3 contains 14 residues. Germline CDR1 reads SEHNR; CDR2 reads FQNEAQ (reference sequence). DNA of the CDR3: TGTGCCAGCAGCCCACTACTACTCAACACTGAAGCTTTCTTT. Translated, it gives CASSPLLLNTEAFF. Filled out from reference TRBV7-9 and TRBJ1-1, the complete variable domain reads DTGVSQNPRHKITKRGQNVTFRCDPISEHNRLYWYRQTLGQGPEFLTYFQNEAQLEKSRLLSDRFSAERPKGSFSTLEIQRTEQGDSAMYLCASSPLLLNTEAFFGQGTRLTVV.

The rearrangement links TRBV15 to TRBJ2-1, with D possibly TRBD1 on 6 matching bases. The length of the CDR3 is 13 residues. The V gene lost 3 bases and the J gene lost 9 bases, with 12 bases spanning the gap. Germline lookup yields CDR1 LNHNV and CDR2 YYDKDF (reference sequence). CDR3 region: CATSSLDRFEQFF. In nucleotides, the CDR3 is TGTGCCACCAGCAGCCTTGACAGGTTTGAGCAGTTCTTC.

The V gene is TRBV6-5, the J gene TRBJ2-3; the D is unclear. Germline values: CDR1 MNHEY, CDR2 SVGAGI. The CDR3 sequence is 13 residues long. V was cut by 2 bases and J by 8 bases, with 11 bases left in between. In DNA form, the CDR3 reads TGTGCCAGCAGTTACCCGAAGCATGGTACGCAGTATTTT. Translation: CASSYPKHGTQYF.

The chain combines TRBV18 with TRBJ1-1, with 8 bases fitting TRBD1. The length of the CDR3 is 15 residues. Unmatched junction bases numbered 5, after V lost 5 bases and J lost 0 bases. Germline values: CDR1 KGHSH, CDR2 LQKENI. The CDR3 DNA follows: TGTGCCAGCTCATTTACAGGGGGGATGAACACTGAAGCTTTCTTT. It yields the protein CASSFTGGMNTEAFF.

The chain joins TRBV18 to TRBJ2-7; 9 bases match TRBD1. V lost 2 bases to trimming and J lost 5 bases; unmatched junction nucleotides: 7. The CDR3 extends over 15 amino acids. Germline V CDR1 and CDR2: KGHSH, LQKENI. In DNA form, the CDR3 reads TGTGCCAGCTCACCAATACAGGGGGCGCGGGACGAGCAGTACTTC. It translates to CASSPIQGARDEQYF.

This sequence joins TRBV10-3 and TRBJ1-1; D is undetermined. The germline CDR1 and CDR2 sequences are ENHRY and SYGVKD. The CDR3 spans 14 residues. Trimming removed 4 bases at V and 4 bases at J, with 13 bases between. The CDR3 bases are TGTGCCATCAGTGGGTCCGGCAGGTCCACTGAAGCTTTCTTT. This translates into CAISGSGRSTEAFF.

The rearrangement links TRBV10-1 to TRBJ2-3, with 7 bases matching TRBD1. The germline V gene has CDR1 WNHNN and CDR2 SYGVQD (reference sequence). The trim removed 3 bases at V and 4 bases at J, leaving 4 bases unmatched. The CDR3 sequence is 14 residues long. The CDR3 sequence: CASSEDREPDTQYF. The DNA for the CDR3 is TGCGCCAGCAGTGAAGACAGGGAACCAGATACGCAGTATTTT.

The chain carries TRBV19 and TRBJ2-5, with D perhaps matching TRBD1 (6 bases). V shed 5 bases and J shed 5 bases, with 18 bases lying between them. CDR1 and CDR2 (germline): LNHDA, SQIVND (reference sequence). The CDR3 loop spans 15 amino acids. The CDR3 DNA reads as TGTGCCAGTAGTGTTTCAGGGGCCCCTAGGGAGACCCAGTACTTC. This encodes CASSVSGAPRETQYF.

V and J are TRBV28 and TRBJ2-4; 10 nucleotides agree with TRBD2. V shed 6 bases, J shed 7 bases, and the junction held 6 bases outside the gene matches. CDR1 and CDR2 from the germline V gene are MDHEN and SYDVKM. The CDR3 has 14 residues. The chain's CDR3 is CASRPTSGINIQYF. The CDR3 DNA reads TGTGCCAGCAGACCCACTAGCGGGATTAACATTCAGTACTTC.

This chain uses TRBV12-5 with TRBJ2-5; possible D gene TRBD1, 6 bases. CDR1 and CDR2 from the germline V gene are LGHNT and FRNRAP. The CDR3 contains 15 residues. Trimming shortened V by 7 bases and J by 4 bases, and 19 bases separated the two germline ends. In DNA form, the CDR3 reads TGTGCTAGTGCCTTGGGGGACACCATTATAGAGACCCAGTACTTC. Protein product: CASALGDTIIETQYF.

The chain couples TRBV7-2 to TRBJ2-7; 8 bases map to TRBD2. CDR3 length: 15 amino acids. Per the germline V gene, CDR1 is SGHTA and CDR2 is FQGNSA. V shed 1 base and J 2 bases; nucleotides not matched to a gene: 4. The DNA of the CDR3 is TGTGCCAGCAGCTTAGTAGCGGGAATCGCCTACGAGCAGTACTTC. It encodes CASSLVAGIAYEQYF.

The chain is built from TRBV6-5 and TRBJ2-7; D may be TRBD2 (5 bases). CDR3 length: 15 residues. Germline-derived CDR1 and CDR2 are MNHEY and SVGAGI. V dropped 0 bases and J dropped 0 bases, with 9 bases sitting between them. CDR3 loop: CASSYSLGSSYEQYF. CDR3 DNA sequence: TGTGCCAGCAGTTACTCGCTTGGGAGCTCCTACGAGCAGTACTTC.

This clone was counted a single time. The DNA of the CDR3 is TGTGCCATCAGTGGTGGGCGGGAGGAGCAGTTCTTC. This gives the protein CAISGGREEQFF. This rearrangement joins TRBV10-3 to TRBJ2-1; TRBD2 aligns across 7 bases. Per the germline V gene, CDR1 is ENHRY and CDR2 is SYGVKD. The CDR3 sequence is 12 residues long. J lost 10 bases, V lost 4 bases, and 4 bases had no gene match.

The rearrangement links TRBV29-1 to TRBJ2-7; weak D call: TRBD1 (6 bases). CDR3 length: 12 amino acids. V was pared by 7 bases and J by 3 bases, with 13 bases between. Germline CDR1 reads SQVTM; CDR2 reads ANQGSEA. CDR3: CSAKGVYYEQYF. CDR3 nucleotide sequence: TGCAGCGCCAAGGGGGTTTACTACGAGCAGTACTTC.